This T cell receptor beta chain was recovered during a study of cytomegalovirus exposure and HLA in healthy donors. Trimming pared 1 base from V and 5 bases from J, leaving 8 bases between. Germline V gene sequence: CDR1 LGHNA, CDR2 YSLEER. The CDR3 is 13 amino acids. This clone came up many times. The antigen is not known. Broader study findings: In the 95 to 150 validation repertoires, a later analysis found that first-cohort TCR clusters tended to co-occur. The study listed approximately 170 cytomegalovirus-associated TCR beta chains.

Assay used: immunoSEQ multiplex PCR; TCRdb lists only in-frame clones, some missing. In the table there are about 120,000 clones, roughly 90% of which are singletons. Material for sequencing was PBMCs. The TCR was taken from a woman aged 18-35 years in good health and CMV-seropositive. The chain combines TRBV4-3 with TRBJ1-2; D not certain. The CDR3 loop is CASSQVGEYGYTF. CDR3 bases: TGCGCCAGCAGCCAAGTGGGAGAGTATGGCTACACCTTC.